Listed below are T cell receptor beta chains from one sample, sequenced in a study of cytomegalovirus exposure and HLA in healthy donors. TCRdb's table, derived via immunoSEQ multiplex PCR, lists solely in-frame clones and lacks some. The sample lists around 40,000 clones, over 60% occurring once. The specimen was PBMCs. These receptors were collected from a man aged 25-40 years in good health and CMV-seronegative. The CDR3 runs from the conserved cysteine through the conserved F or W. A D gene is named only where the DNA matches it firmly. The size field is filled for only some rows; it gives once, few, many or a size class.

D gene: -
J gene: TRBJ2-3
clone size: few
V gene: TRBV6-5
CDR3 protein: CASSRLDTQYF
CDR3 DNA: TGTGCCAGCAGCAGGTTAGATACGCAGTATTTT

D gene: TRBD1
J gene: TRBJ1-2
clone size: once
V gene: TRBV6-4
CDR3 protein: CASTPGQGGGYTF
CDR3 DNA: TGTGCCAGCACCCCGGGACAGGGAGGCGGCTACACCTTC

D gene: -
J gene: TRBJ2-7
clone size: few
V gene: TRBV11-3
CDR3 protein: CASSPTGIPEQYF
CDR3 DNA: TGTGCCAGCAGCCCAACAGGGATCCCCGAGCAGTACTTC

D gene: -
J gene: TRBJ2-1
clone size: -
V gene: TRBV13
CDR3 protein: CASSPRRGLNEQFF
CDR3 DNA: TGTGCCAGCAGCCCCCGGCGCGGGCTAAATGAGCAGTTCTTC

D gene: -
J gene: TRBJ1-2
clone size: few
V gene: TRBV6-1
CDR3 protein: CASRGGLRTNYGYTF
CDR3 DNA: TGTGCCAGCAGGGGGGGACTGAGGACTAACTATGGCTACACCTTC

D gene: -
J gene: TRBJ2-7
clone size: -
V gene: TRBV2
CDR3 protein: CASNLPIYEQYF
CDR3 DNA: TGTGCCAGCAACCTACCCATCTACGAGCAGTACTTC

D gene: -
J gene: TRBJ1-5
clone size: few
V gene: TRBV28
CDR3 protein: CASRTLRLSGGPQHF
CDR3 DNA: TGTGCCAGCAGGACCCTGAGGTTATCCGGGGGGCCCCAGCATTTT

D gene: -
J gene: TRBJ2-7
clone size: -
V gene: TRBV25-1
CDR3 protein: CASSGGDHSYEQYF
CDR3 DNA: TGTGCCAGCAGCGGAGGGGACCATTCCTACGAGCAGTACTTC

D gene: -
J gene: TRBJ1-1
clone size: -
V gene: TRBV28
CDR3 protein: CASRRVREAFF
CDR3 DNA: TGTGCCAGCCGGAGGGTCAGAGAAGCTTTCTTT

D gene: -
J gene: TRBJ2-1
clone size: -
V gene: TRBV2
CDR3 protein: CASSRDWESNEQFF
CDR3 DNA: TGTGCCAGCAGTAGGGACTGGGAGAGCAATGAGCAGTTCTTC

D gene: TRBD1
J gene: TRBJ2-5
clone size: -
V gene: TRBV29-1
CDR3 protein: CSDRTGVWETQYF
CDR3 DNA: TGCAGCGACCGGACAGGGGTATGGGAGACCCAGTACTTC